A selection of T cell receptor beta chains follows, all from one sample in a study of cytomegalovirus exposure and HLA in healthy donors. The repertoire was sequenced with immunoSEQ multiplex PCR; TCRdb's copy has only in-frame clones and lacks some. Seen here are roughly 200,000 clones, more than 75% observed once, and the top ten hold 1% to 1.5%. Specimen: PBMCs. Receptors originate from a man under 40 in good health and CMV-seronegative. Both conserved end residues are part of each CDR3. Each record gives: J gene, V gene, D gene, clone size, CDR3 protein, CDR3 DNA. D genes are given only for firm matches. Rows may omit the clone size; those that give it use once, few, many or a size class.

TRBJ2-5 | TRBV7-2 | TRBD1 | NA | CASRTNRGRETQYF | TGTGCCAGCAGAACCAACAGGGGGCGGGAGACCCAGTACTTC
TRBJ1-2 | TRBV27 | NA | NA | CASRGGANGYTF | TGTGCCAGCCGGGGAGGGGCAAATGGCTACACCTTC
TRBJ2-1 | TRBV5-4 | TRBD2 | NA | CASSPGTSNNEQFF | TGTGCCAGCAGCCCCGGGACTAGCAACAATGAGCAGTTCTTC
TRBJ2-3 | TRBV5-1 | TRBD2 | NA | CASSFRTSGSVDTQYF | TGCGCCAGCAGCTTTCGGACTAGCGGGAGCGTAGATACGCAGTATTTT
TRBJ1-4 | TRBV7-8 | TRBD1 | NA | CASSPPGTVEKLFF | TGTGCCAGCAGCCCTCCGGGGACAGTCGAAAAACTGTTTTTT
TRBJ2-1 | TRBV6-4 | NA | once | CASSDGHAGSSYNEQFF | TGTGCCAGCAGTGACGGACATGCCGGAAGCTCCTACAATGAGCAGTTCTTC
TRBJ2-1 | TRBV15 | NA | NA | CATSRGGLSYNEQFF | TGTGCCACCAGCAGAGGAGGACTATCCTACAATGAGCAGTTCTTC
TRBJ2-1 | TRBV2 | NA | NA | CASSGVLQGNEQFF | TGTGCCAGCAGTGGAGTTCTCCAGGGCAATGAGCAGTTCTTC
TRBJ2-2 | TRBV27 | NA | NA | CASSFFERGELFF | TGTGCCAGCAGTTTTTTCGAGAGGGGGGAGCTGTTTTTT
TRBJ1-1 | TRBV5-6 | NA | NA | CASSFGTGNTEAFF | TGTGCCAGCAGCTTTGGAACAGGGAACACTGAAGCTTTCTTT
TRBJ1-1 | TRBV4-2 | NA | NA | CASSQEGVREAFF | TGTGCCAGCAGCCAGGAAGGGGTCCGTGAAGCTTTCTTT
TRBJ2-2 | TRBV5-1 | TRBD1 | NA | CASSKTGAGELFF | TGCGCCAGCAGCAAGACAGGGGCCGGGGAGCTGTTTTTT
TRBJ2-1 | TRBV4-2 | TRBD2 | NA | CASSQPRGGLAGGQFF | TGTGCCAGCAGCCAACCTAGGGGTGGACTAGCGGGGGGGCAGTTCTTC
TRBJ1-1 | TRBV6-6 | TRBD1 | NA | CASSYTGQTREAFF | TGTGCCAGCAGCTACACGGGACAGACCCGGGAAGCTTTCTTT
TRBJ2-2 | TRBV4-3 | NA | few | CASSQGRQVTGELFF | TGCGCCAGCAGCCAAGGCAGACAGGTCACCGGGGAGCTGTTTTTT
TRBJ2-3 | TRBV19 | TRBD1 | once | CASAFLGQGPDTQYF | TGTGCCAGCGCCTTCTTGGGACAGGGGCCAGATACGCAGTATTTT
TRBJ2-1 | TRBV2 | NA | NA | CASGSLGVNEQFF | TGTGCCAGCGGTTCCCTCGGGGTCAATGAGCAGTTCTTC